This T cell receptor beta chain was retrieved from a study of blood T cell repertoires in COVID-19. Turning to the study itself: Italy, Spain and the United States were the sources of the convalescent and acute COVID-19 samples.

As originally analysed: How many nucleated cells were present was estimated from reference gene primer amplification. Libraries were prepared by immunoSEQ multiplex PCR; TCRdb keeps only in-frame clonotypes and omits some of them. Clone size and V and J calls were adopted from that table, with D and trimming inferred from the DNA. The sample carries 200,000 to 250,000 clones, 80% recorded once. Adults between about 18 and 89 years of age took part from about two dozen US areas. Assignment of participants to cohorts was predicated upon participant-reported clinical history. V lost 5 bases, J lost 6 bases, and 19 bases lay in between. Germline loops: CDR1 ENHRY, CDR2 SYGVKD. The CDR3 is made up of 15 amino acids.

Material for sequencing was PBMCs or T cells enriched from blood (not recorded which). V gene TRBV10-3 combines with J gene TRBJ1-1; D possibly corresponds to TRBD1 (6 bases). The clonotype originates from a woman aged 40 to 50 with acute COVID-19. CDR3 DNA: TGTGCCATCAGTCCAGGGGCTCAGACGTTCGCTGAAGCTTTCTTT. Translated: CAISPGAQTFAEAFF.